Following are 18 T cell receptor beta chains from one sample sequenced in a study of response to subunit inactivated influenza vaccine. TCRdb reprocessed the RT-PCR reads via MiXCR and lists one record per CDR3 protein. Here the sample spans 700,000 to 900,000 distinct CDR3 sequences, about 20% being singletons. Material: PBMCs from blood, obtained roughly 5 days after vaccination. The receptors were sampled from a man aged 45-65 years who received an inactivated influenza vaccine.

The V and J genes are TRBV20-1 and TRBJ1-2, with D possibly matching TRBD1 (5 bases). Germline assignment: CDR1 DFQATT and CDR2 SNEGSKA (reference sequence). The CDR3 covers 12 residues. V was cut by 4 bases and J by 5 bases, with 11 bases left in between. In nucleotides, the CDR3 is TGCAGTGCTAAGACAGCGAATTATGGCTACACCTTC. Amino acids: CSAKTANYGYTF.

The genes are TRBV5-1 and TRBJ2-7; TRBD1 matches at 8 bases. The germline V gene encodes CDR1 SGHRS and CDR2 YFSETQ. J was trimmed by 4 bases and V by 0 bases; bases with no gene match: 6. The length of the CDR3 is 15 residues. CDR3 residues: CASSLALQGDYEQYF. CDR3 DNA sequence: TGCGCCAGCAGCTTGGCCCTACAGGGGGATTACGAGCAGTACTTC.

In this sample, this clonotype turned up a few times. The chain joins TRBV5-6 to TRBJ2-1; the D gene could be TRBD1 or TRBD2 (5 bases each). V was clipped by 7 bases and J by 7 bases, with 15 bases between them. CDR1 and CDR2 (germline): SGHDT, YYEEEE. This CDR3 is 13 amino acids long. The CDR3 region is CASLRFWGNEQFF. CDR3 sequence (DNA): TGTGCCAGCTTGCGCTTTTGGGGGAATGAGCAGTTCTTC.

This clonotype turned up a few times. DNA for the CDR3: TGCAGTGCTAGGGCGGATCCCTACAATGAGCAGTTCTTC. This gives the protein CSARADPYNEQFF. The chain combines TRBV20-1 with TRBJ2-1; D gene ambiguous. Germline V gene lookup returns CDR1 DFQATT and CDR2 SNEGSKA (reference sequence). V was pared by 3 bases and J by 2 bases, with 8 bases between. The CDR3 length is 13 residues.

The chain couples TRBV20-1 to TRBJ1-2; unclear D gene. From germline, CDR1 is DFQATT and CDR2 SNEGSKA (reference sequence). The V gene lost 0 bases and the J gene lost 5 bases, with 13 bases spanning the gap. This CDR3 is built from 14 residues. This chain's CDR3 is CSARDRAYEYGYTF. Written as DNA, the CDR3 is TGCAGTGCTAGAGATCGGGCATACGAATATGGCTACACCTTC.

The chain employs TRBV21-1 and TRBJ2-7; the tabulated D call, TRBD2, remains unverified against the DNA. TRBV21-1 is reported as a pseudogene. The CDR3 totals 14 residues. This CDR3 is CASTLLPGLDEQYF. The CDR3 DNA reads as TGTGCCAGCACGCTACTCCCAGGGCTCGACGAGCAGTACTTC.

This clonotype was counted many times. The rearrangement uses TRBV7-2 and TRBJ2-7; D may match TRBD1 or TRBD2 (7 bases each). The CDR3 sequence is 14 residues long. V was clipped by 3 bases and J by 3 bases, with 12 bases between them. Germline V gene lookup returns CDR1 SGHTA and CDR2 FQGNSA. CDR3 amino acids: CASSLVRGGYEQYF. In nucleotides, the CDR3 is TGTGCCAGCAGCTTGGTCAGGGGGGGCTACGAGCAGTACTTC.

This clonotype was recorded a few times. The chain has TRBV25-1 and TRBJ2-7, with D possibly matching TRBD1 (7 bases). This CDR3 has 13 residues. Germline lookup yields CDR1 MGHDK and CDR2 SYGVNS. Trimming shortened V by 1 base and J by 8 bases, and 12 bases separated the two germline ends. The chain's CDR3 is CASSEFRRGQQYF. In nucleotides, the CDR3 is TGTGCCAGCAGTGAATTTAGGAGGGGGCAGCAGTACTTC.

CDR3 sequence: CASSQGGVEAEAFF. CDR3 nucleotides: TGTGCCAGCAGCCAAGGTGGGGTAGAAGCTGAAGCTTTCTTT. This rearrangement joins TRBV3-1 to TRBJ1-1; D is uncertain. The CDR3 consists of 14 residues. V lost 1 base to trimming and J lost 6 bases, with 12 bases between them. The germline V gene has CDR1 LGHDT and CDR2 YNNKEL (reference sequence). Full variable domain (rest looked up from reference TRBV3-1 and TRBJ1-1): DTAVSQTPKYLVTQMGNDKSIKCEQNLGHDTMYWYKQDSKKFLKIMFSYNNKELIINETVPNRFSPKSPDKAHLNLHINSLELGDSAVYFCASSQGGVEAEAFFGQGTRLTVV.

The chain is built from TRBV9 and TRBJ2-3; 9 nucleotides align to TRBD2. The CDR3 is 15 amino acids. V trimming: 4 bases; J trimming: 11 bases; junction bases outside the gene matches: 14. Per germline, CDR1 SGDLS and CDR2 YYNGEE. The CDR3 DNA sequence: TGTGCCAGCAGCCCCGCCGGGCGGGAGGGCCCCGGGCAGTATTTT. This sequence encodes CASSPAGREGPGQYF.

The gene calls are TRBV28 and TRBJ1-2, with D unclear. This CDR3 has 14 amino acids. Trimming removed 1 base from V and 1 base from J, with 7 bases in between. In germline, CDR1 is MDHEN, CDR2 SYDVKM. In nucleotides, the CDR3 is TGTGCCAGCAGTTTATATAACCGTAACTATGGCTACACCTTC. Protein: CASSLYNRNYGYTF.

This chain joins TRBV4-1 and TRBJ1-2; 7 bases map to TRBD1. V was clipped by 5 bases and J by 2 bases; unmatched bases: 8. Germline loops: CDR1 MGHRA, CDR2 YSYEKL. CDR3 size: 15 residues. CDR3 in amino acids: CASSEGQGVNYGYTF. CDR3 DNA sequence: TGCGCCAGCAGCGAAGGGCAGGGGGTAAACTATGGCTACACCTTC.

The CDR3 spells CASAPGRSNEQFF. The CDR3 DNA reads TGTGCCAGCGCCCCGGGAAGGAGCAATGAGCAGTTCTTC. The rearrangement joins TRBV28 to TRBJ2-1; TRBD2 is a possible D gene (5 bases). Deletions cut 8 bases from V and 6 bases from J, with 14 bases between. CDR3 length: 13 amino acids. CDR1 and CDR2 (germline): MDHEN, SYDVKM.

This clonotype was seen many times. This chain joins TRBV7-2 and TRBJ2-7; D call uncertain. Germline lookup yields CDR1 SGHTA and CDR2 FQGNSA. Trimming shortened V by 3 bases and J by 0 bases, and 6 bases separated the two germline ends. This CDR3 is built from 13 residues. Here the CDR3 DNA reads TGTGCCAGCAGCTTCCCCAGCTCCTACGAGCAGTACTTC. Residues: CASSFPSSYEQYF.

This clonotype was observed a handful of times. The gene calls are TRBV20-1 and TRBJ2-7; 10 nucleotides match TRBD2. The CDR3 has 15 residues. Germline V CDR1 and CDR2: DFQATT, SNEGSKA (reference sequence). The trim removed 1 base at V and 3 bases at J, leaving 6 bases unmatched. The CDR3 DNA sequence: TGCAGTGCTAGAGTCCCAGCGGGAGGGGACTACGAGCAGTACTTC. This encodes CSARVPAGGDYEQYF.

V is TRBV20-1 and J is TRBJ1-3, with 9 bases fitting TRBD1. The CDR3 spans 17 residues. The J segment lost 0 bases and the V segment lost 6 bases, leaving 12 bases of the junction unmatched. Per the germline V gene, CDR1 is DFQATT and CDR2 is SNEGSKA (reference sequence). The CDR3 sequence: CSAMDRGGGLSGNTIYF. CDR3 nucleotide sequence: TGCAGTGCCATGGACAGGGGAGGAGGCCTCTCTGGAAACACCATATATTTT.

In its sample, this clonotype was seen a few times. The chain carries TRBV6-5 and TRBJ1-6, with D maybe TRBD1 (6 bases). V lost 2 bases to trimming and J lost 9 bases, with 14 bases between them. Germline CDR1 and CDR2: MNHEY and SVGAGI. The CDR3 sequence is 15 residues long. CDR3 residues: CASSYGQGLSSPLHF. Written as DNA, the CDR3 is TGTGCCAGCAGTTACGGGCAGGGGCTAAGTTCACCCCTCCACTTT.

The chain employs TRBV5-1 and TRBJ1-2; 9 bases line up with TRBD1. Germline V gene sequence: CDR1 SGHRS, CDR2 YFSETQ. V shed 4 bases and J 7 bases; nucleotides not matched to a gene: 8. The CDR3 is 14 residues long. The CDR3 loop reads CASSRSGTGSGYTF. In DNA, the CDR3 is TGCGCCAGCAGCCGTTCCGGGACAGGGTCTGGCTACACCTTC.